The TCR beta chain under discussion was sequenced for a study of Ad26.COV2.S vaccination and SARS-CoV-2 variants (dated by TCRdb to about 2021). About the investigation overall: TCRbeta repertoire sequencing served as the tool for gauging how specific and how broad the SARS-CoV-2-reactive T cell receptors were following Ad26.COV2.S vaccination. The TCR-sequenced set comprised approximately 32 samples: some 20 Ad26.COV2.S vaccine recipients, 5 placebo recipients and 8 SARS-CoV-2 convalescent individuals. On the study overall, not on this receptor specifically: Spike-specific TCR breadth was higher in Ad26.COV2.S recipients than in placebo recipients (P = 0.0014). It was noted by the authors that total T cell responses may have been underestimated by the TCR breadth and depth analyses. Vaccine and placebo recipients had similar non-spike TCR breadth, a finding consistent with the vaccine containing only spike. After vaccination, substantial breadth of spike-specific CD8+ and CD4+ T cell responses was reported.

The immunoSEQ Assay was the method used to sequence TCRbeta CDR3 regions. After extraction, genomic DNA underwent amplification by bias-controlled multiplex PCR, followed by high-throughput sequencing. The source study handled its data this way. To quantify the absolute abundance of each unique TCRbeta CDR3 region, sequences were collapsed and filtered. T cell fraction was estimated by normalizing TCRbeta template counts to usable DNA, with usable DNA measured through amplification of reference genes found in all nucleated cells. Repertoire TCRs were annotated as SARS-CoV-2-specific when V gene, CDR3 amino acid sequence and J gene were exactly matched to a known reactive TCR set. The reference SARS-CoV-2 TCR set was obtained from MIRA and was filtered for enrichment in COVID-19-positive ImmuneCODE repertoires, whereby public or cross-reactive TCRs were removed. Drawing on the MIRA antigens, annotated TCRs were analysed further at the level of specific ORF or position within ORF. Breadth was defined as the number of annotated unique rearrangements divided by the total number of unique productive rearrangements, and depth was defined as the summed frequency of the annotated unique rearrangements. TCR breadth was compared between groups using two-sided Wilcoxon rank-sum tests. Here the immuneACCESS table is served through TCRdb, limited to in-frame sequences with V and J called. Missing clones are a known gap in these copies; in checked studies unresolved V genes cover under half, and the rest lacks a known reason. The V and J calls and clone size come from that table; D and trimming were worked out from the DNA. The sample table shows 180,000 or so clones, and approximately 88% are seen once. Approximately 6% of the sample rests with the top ten.

As encoded in the germline V gene (reference sequence), CDR1 is LGHDT while CDR2 is YNNKEL. The CDR3, cysteine through phenylalanine, is 15 amino acids long. Of the read, only the CDR3 DNA is kept; its 45 bases are in frame from base 1. Relative to germline, V is missing 5 bases and J is missing 9 bases, with 8 bases of the junction outside any gene match. Concerning this clone itself: No cognate antigen has been identified for it. Within one base of it there is no much larger clone, and no base qualities were kept.

Read against the paper, the sample's time point label means: individuals recovered from natural SARS-CoV-2 infection. Rearrangement joined TRBV3-1 (or the pseudogene TRBV3-2) to TRBJ2-1; 12 central bases correspond to TRBD2. The TCR comes from a human donor who had recovered from COVID-19. Sequenced here: peripheral blood, sampled after recovery from COVID-19. The base sequence is TGTGCCAGCAGCTCGCTAGCGGGGGGGCTCATTGAGCAGTTCTTC. Its translation reads: CASSSLAGGLIEQFF.